The 26 T cell receptor beta chains reported below all come from one sample, sequenced in a study of blood T cell repertoires in COVID-19. Clones were sequenced by immunoSEQ multiplex PCR, and TCRdb holds only the in-frame ones, with some missing. The sample records roughly 88,000 clones, about 83% being singletons. The material sequenced was peripheral blood. These receptors all stem from a woman aged 60 to 75 with COVID-19, enrolled during active disease.

V gene TRBV28 combines with J gene TRBJ1-4; D gene unclear. The germline CDR1 and CDR2 sequences are MDHEN and SYDVKM. The CDR3 is 12 amino acids. V gave up 8 bases and J gave up 6 bases, with 10 bases separating them. CDR3: CASGPGYEKLFF. As DNA, the CDR3 is TGTGCCAGCGGTCCAGGATATGAAAAACTGTTTTTT.

Concerning this clone itself: The same CDR3 also results from other DNA sequences found in this sample. The genes are TRBV7-2 and TRBJ1-1; D is ambiguous. Germline loops: CDR1 SGHTA, CDR2 FQGNSA. The V end was cut by 4 bases, the J end by 5 bases, with 14 bases between. CDR3 size: 14 residues. CDR3 loop: CASSSLGGSTEAFF. In DNA form, the CDR3 reads TGTGCCAGCAGCTCCCTCGGAGGGAGTACTGAAGCTTTCTTT.

The V call is TRBV10-3, the J call TRBJ1-3; TRBD1 agrees at 10 bases. Unmatched junction bases numbered 7, after V lost 6 bases and J lost 5 bases. The CDR3 contains 15 residues. The germline V gene has CDR1 ENHRY and CDR2 SYGVKD. The CDR3 reads CAIRKGQGSRNTIYF. Here the CDR3 DNA reads TGTGCCATCAGGAAGGGACAGGGGAGCAGAAACACCATATATTTT.

The genes are TRBV10-3 and TRBJ2-1, with TRBD2 as a possible D gene (7 bases). Germline V gene lookup returns CDR1 ENHRY and CDR2 SYGVKD. The V gene lost 3 bases and the J gene lost 7 bases, with 13 bases spanning the gap. The CDR3 totals 14 residues. The CDR3 reads CAISDRGGGNEQFF. CDR3 bases: TGTGCCATCAGTGACCGAGGGGGAGGGAATGAGCAGTTCTTC.

V gene TRBV24-1 combines with J gene TRBJ1-1; 7 bases are a match to TRBD1. Per germline, CDR1 KGHDR and CDR2 SFDVKD. There are 13 residues in the CDR3. V lost 7 bases and J lost 3; bases outside the gene matches: 4. CDR3 nucleotide sequence: TGTGCCACCAGGAGTACAGGGGACACTGAAGCTTTCTTT. It codes for CATRSTGDTEAFF.

CDR3 sequence: CASSLTGGDGLEQYF. The CDR3 bases are TGTGCCAGCAGCTTAACCGGGGGAGACGGGCTCGAGCAGTACTTC. V and J are TRBV7-2 and TRBJ2-7, with D possibly matching TRBD2 (6 bases). The CDR3 totals 15 residues. V lost 2 bases and J lost 6, with 17 bases in between. CDR1 is SGHTA and CDR2 is FQGNSA in the germline V gene. Full variable domain (missing parts from reference TRBV7-2 and TRBJ2-7): GAGVSQSPSNKVTEKGKDVELRCDPISGHTALYWYRQSLGQGLEFLIYFQGNSAPDKSGLPSDRFSAERTGGSVSTLTIQRTQQEDSAVYLCASSLTGGDGLEQYFGPGTRLTVT.

The chain is built from TRBV15 and TRBJ2-5; no definite D call. V shed 0 bases and J shed 5 bases, with 7 bases lying between them. CDR1 LNHNV and CDR2 YYDKDF come from the germline V gene (reference sequence). The CDR3 consists of 13 residues. CDR3 coding DNA: TGTGCCACCAGCAGAGATCCCGGGGAGACCCAGTACTTC. Its protein product is CATSRDPGETQYF.

The gene calls are TRBV6-2 or TRBV6-3 and TRBJ1-2, with D possibly matching TRBD1 (5 bases). The germline CDR1 and CDR2 sequences are MNHEY and SVGEGT. V was shortened by 2 bases and J by 4 bases, with 8 bases between the two germline ends. CDR3 size: 13 residues. The CDR3 bases are TGTGCCAGCAGTTACCGACAGATCTATGGCTACACCTTC. It encodes CASSYRQIYGYTF.

The genes are TRBV10-3 and TRBJ1-1, with a weak D call TRBD1 (5 bases). The CDR3 length is 14 residues. The V gene's germline CDR1 is ENHRY and CDR2 SYGVKD. V lost 3 bases to trimming and J lost 5 bases, with 13 bases between them. The DNA for the CDR3 is TGTGCCATCAGTGATCAAGGGGTGGGGACTGAAGCTTTCTTT. The encoded protein is CAISDQGVGTEAFF.

The DNA of the CDR3 is TGTGCCAGCAGCAGGCAGAGCTCCTACAATGAGCAGTTCTTC. It is translated as CASSRQSSYNEQFF. The rearrangement joins TRBV6-6 to TRBJ2-1; D remains ambiguous. The CDR3 is 14 residues long. The V end was cut by 6 bases, the J end by 0 bases, with 9 bases between. Germline lookup yields CDR1 MNHNY and CDR2 SVGAGI (reference sequence).

The chain couples TRBV27 to TRBJ1-5; the D gene is possibly TRBD1 (6 bases). CDR3 length: 13 residues. V was cut by 5 bases and J by 5 bases, with 10 bases left in between. In germline, CDR1 is MNHEY, CDR2 SMNVEV (reference sequence). The CDR3, as DNA: TGTGCCAGCAGTGGGACATCGGATCAGCCCCAGCATTTT. The encoded protein is CASSGTSDQPQHF.

This sequence joins TRBV7-9 and TRBJ1-3; D is undetermined. V was clipped by 5 bases and J by 2 bases, with 13 bases between them. This CDR3 is built from 15 residues. Germline CDR1 and CDR2: SEHNR and FQNEAQ (reference sequence). This CDR3 is CASSLKTSTGNTIYF. CDR3 in DNA: TGTGCCAGCAGCCTGAAGACTTCAACTGGAAACACCATATATTTT.

V and J are TRBV30 and TRBJ1-2; D perhaps matches TRBD1 (5 bases). The CDR3 is 14 residues long. The ends were cut back, 0 bases at V and 7 bases at J, with 15 bases in the middle. Per germline, CDR1 GTSNPN and CDR2 SVGIG (reference sequence). CDR3 in amino acids: CAWSVRRREGGYTF. CDR3 nucleotide sequence: TGTGCCTGGAGTGTAAGACGCAGGGAGGGTGGCTACACCTTC.

The rearrangement links TRBV7-9 to TRBJ2-5; 9 bases agree with TRBD2. The CDR3 is 15 residues long. Germline CDR1 and CDR2: SEHNR and FQNEAQ (reference sequence). V was clipped by 4 bases and J by 5 bases; unmatched bases: 8. DNA of the CDR3: TGTGCCAGCAGCTACCTAGCGGGAACGTGGGAGACCCAGTACTTC. It is translated as CASSYLAGTWETQYF.

The genes are TRBV9 and TRBJ2-4, with TRBD1 matching 11 bases. Germline CDR1 is SGDLS and CDR2 is YYNGEE. The CDR3 contains 16 residues. Trimming took 3 bases from V and 6 from J; bases not matched to a gene: 8. CDR3 protein: CASSASGQGALNIQYF. In nucleotides, the CDR3 is TGTGCCAGCAGCGCAAGTGGACAGGGGGCCCTAAACATTCAGTACTTC.

This chain uses TRBV19 with TRBJ2-5; 7 nucleotides agree with TRBD1. The CDR3 totals 13 residues. Germline V gene lookup returns CDR1 LNHDA and CDR2 SQIVND (reference sequence). Germline trimming cut 6 bases from V and 5 bases from J; bases unmatched to any gene: 6. This chain's CDR3 is CASSQDRAETQYF. The CDR3 DNA is TGTGCCAGTAGCCAAGACAGGGCTGAGACCCAGTACTTC. Looking up the rest from reference TRBV19 and TRBJ2-5 gives the full variable domain: DGGITQSPKYLFRKEGQNVTLSCEQNLNHDAMYWYRQDPGQGLRLIYYSQIVNDFQKGDIAEGYSVSREKKESFPLTVTSAQKNPTAFYLCASSQDRAETQYFGPGTRLLVL.

The chain carries TRBV18 and TRBJ2-7, with a tentative D call TRBD2 (6 bases). Germline values: CDR1 KGHSH, CDR2 LQKENI. This CDR3 has 14 amino acids. Between the trimmed V and J ends, which lost 6 bases and 2 bases, there was a span of 14 bases. The DNA for the CDR3 is TGTGCCAGCTCCCGGGACGGGGGAACCTACGAGCAGTACTTC. Amino acids: CASSRDGGTYEQYF.

V usage is TRBV7-3 and J usage is TRBJ1-3; D not certain. The germline CDR1 and CDR2 sequences are SGHTA and FQGTGA. This CDR3 region has 15 residues. The ends were cut back, 2 bases at V and 0 bases at J, with 8 bases in the middle. CDR3 in amino acids: CASSLGPDSGNTIYF. CDR3 nucleotide sequence: TGTGCCAGCAGCTTAGGGCCGGACTCTGGAAACACCATATATTTT.

This chain connects TRBV30 to TRBJ1-6; D remains unclear. There are 14 residues in the CDR3. V lost 4 bases and J lost 2, with 9 bases in between. CDR1 GTSNPN and CDR2 SVGIG come from the germline V gene (reference sequence). The CDR3 protein is CAWKVTTYNSPLHF. DNA for the CDR3: TGTGCCTGGAAGGTCACTACCTATAATTCACCCCTCCACTTT. The full variable domain, its missing parts supplied by reference TRBV30 and TRBJ1-6, is SQTIHQWPATLVQPVGSPLSLECTVEGTSNPNLYWYRQAAGRGLQLLFYSVGIGQISSEVPQNLSASRPQDRQFILSSKKLLLSDSGFYLCAWKVTTYNSPLHFGNGTRLTVT.

This clone appeared a few times. The chain combines TRBV6-1 with TRBJ1-1; no firm D call. In germline, CDR1 is MNHNS, CDR2 SASEGT. The V and J ends lost 0 bases and 4 bases respectively, with 6 bases between them. The CDR3 is 13 residues long. This CDR3 is CASSEAPSTEAFF. In DNA, the CDR3 is TGTGCCAGCAGTGAAGCCCCCAGCACTGAAGCTTTCTTT.

V and J are TRBV3-1 (or the pseudogene TRBV3-2) and TRBJ1-4; no clear D. Germline loops: CDR1 LGHDT, CDR2 YNNKEL (reference sequence). V lost 4 bases and J 8 bases, leaving 14 bases between the germline ends. The CDR3 contains 14 residues. Written as DNA, the CDR3 is TGTGCCAGCAGCCTCCGTACCGGGGAAGAAAAACTGTTTTTT. Translated, it gives CASSLRTGEEKLFF.

The rearrangement uses TRBV4-2 and TRBJ1-2; D might be TRBD1 (5 bases). The germline V gene encodes CDR1 LGHNA and CDR2 YNFKEQ. This CDR3 has 15 residues. V lost 4 bases to trimming and J lost 0 bases, with 12 bases between them. This chain's CDR3 is CASSRETATNYGYTF. CDR3 DNA: TGTGCCAGCAGCCGAGAGACAGCTACTAACTATGGCTACACCTTC.

The chain combines TRBV18 with TRBJ1-4, with D perhaps TRBD1 (6 bases). Trimming took off 0 bases at V and 6 bases at J, with 14 bases between the two ends. Germline values: CDR1 KGHSH, CDR2 LQKENI. The CDR3 length is 16 residues. CDR3 in DNA: TGTGCCAGCTCACCACCTAACACAGGGTTGTATGAAAAACTGTTTTTT. Translation gives CASSPPNTGLYEKLFF.

The rearrangement links TRBV5-6 to TRBJ1-5; 11 bases are shared with TRBD1. CDR3 length: 16 amino acids. V lost 3 bases to trimming and J lost 5 bases; unmatched junction nucleotides: 7. Germline values: CDR1 SGHDT, CDR2 YYEEEE. CDR3 nucleotides: TGTGCCAGCAGCTCGAAGAGGGACAGGGGGGATCAGCCCCAGCATTTT. This translates into CASSSKRDRGDQPQHF.

The rearrangement uses TRBV28 and TRBJ1-1, with TRBD1 identical over 7 bases. The germline V gene has CDR1 MDHEN and CDR2 SYDVKM. J lost 9 bases, V lost 6 bases, and 13 bases had no gene match. This CDR3 comprises 14 residues. The CDR3 spells CASRSGTASVKAFF. CDR3 DNA: TGTGCCAGCAGGTCCGGGACAGCCAGCGTAAAAGCTTTCTTT.

The chain couples TRBV4-3 to TRBJ2-1, with 14 bases aligning to TRBD2. The ends lost 3 bases at V and 0 bases at J; junction bases unmatched: 7. Germline V gene sequence: CDR1 LGHNA, CDR2 YSLEER. The CDR3 covers 19 residues. CDR3 nucleotides: TGCGCCAGCAGCCACGGGACTAGCGGGGGCCCGAGCTCCTACAATGAGCAGTTCTTC. This gives the protein CASSHGTSGGPSSYNEQFF.